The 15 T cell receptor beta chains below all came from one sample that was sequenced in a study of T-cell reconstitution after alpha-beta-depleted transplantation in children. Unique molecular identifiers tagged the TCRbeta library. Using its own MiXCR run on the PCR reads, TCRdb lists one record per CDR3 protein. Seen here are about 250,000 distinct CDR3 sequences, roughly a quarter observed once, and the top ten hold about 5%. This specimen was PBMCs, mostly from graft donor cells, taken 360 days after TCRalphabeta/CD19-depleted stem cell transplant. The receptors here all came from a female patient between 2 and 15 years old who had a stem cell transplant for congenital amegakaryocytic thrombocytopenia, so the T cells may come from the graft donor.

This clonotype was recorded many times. The CDR3, as DNA: TGTGCCAGCTCCCTCGGACCGCCACCGTCCGAACTAGCGGGACTTGAGCAGTTCTTC. As protein: CASSLGPPPSELAGLEQFF. This rearrangement joins TRBV18 to TRBJ2-1; 10 nucleotides match TRBD2. V lost 6 bases and J lost 9; bases outside the gene matches: 23. Germline V lookup: CDR1 KGHSH, CDR2 LQKENI. This CDR3 comprises 19 residues.

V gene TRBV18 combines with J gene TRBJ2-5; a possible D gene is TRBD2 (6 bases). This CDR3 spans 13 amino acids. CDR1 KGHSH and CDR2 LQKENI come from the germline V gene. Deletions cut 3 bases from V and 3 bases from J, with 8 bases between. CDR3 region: CASSPPGEETQYF. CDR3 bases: TGTGCCAGCTCACCCCCGGGGGAAGAGACCCAGTACTTC.

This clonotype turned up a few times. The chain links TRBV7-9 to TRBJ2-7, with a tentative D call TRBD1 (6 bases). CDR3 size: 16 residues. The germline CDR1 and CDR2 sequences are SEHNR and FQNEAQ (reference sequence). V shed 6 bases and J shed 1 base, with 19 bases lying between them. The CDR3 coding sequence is TGTGCCAGCAGACTTACAACAGGGCCTAAATCCTACGAGCAGTACTTC. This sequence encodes CASRLTTGPKSYEQYF. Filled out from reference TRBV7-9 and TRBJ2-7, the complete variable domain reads DTGVSQNPRHKITKRGQNVTFRCDPISEHNRLYWYRQTLGQGPEFLTYFQNEAQLEKSRLLSDRFSAERPKGSFSTLEIQRTEQGDSAMYLCASRLTTGPKSYEQYFGPGTRLTVT.

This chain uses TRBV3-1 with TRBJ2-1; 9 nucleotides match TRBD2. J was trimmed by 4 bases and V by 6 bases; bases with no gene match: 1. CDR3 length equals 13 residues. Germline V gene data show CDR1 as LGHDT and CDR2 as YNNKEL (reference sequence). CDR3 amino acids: CASRSGRYNEQFF. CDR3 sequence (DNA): TGTGCCAGCAGGAGCGGGAGGTACAATGAGCAGTTCTTC.

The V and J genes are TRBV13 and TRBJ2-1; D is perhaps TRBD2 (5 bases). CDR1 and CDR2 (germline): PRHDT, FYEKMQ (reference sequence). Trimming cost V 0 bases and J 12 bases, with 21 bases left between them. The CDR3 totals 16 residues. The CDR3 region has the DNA TGTGCCAGCAGCTTAGGCAGGTCTAGTGGGGAGTTAACGCAGTTCTTC. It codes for CASSLGRSSGELTQFF.

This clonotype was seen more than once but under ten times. The CDR3 region is CASSSWYEQYF. CDR3 DNA: TGTGCCAGCAGTTCCTGGTACGAGCAGTACTTC. This sequence joins TRBV28 and TRBJ2-7; D is unclear. The ends were cut back, 4 bases at V and 4 bases at J, with 5 bases in the middle. CDR1 MDHEN and CDR2 SYDVKM come from the germline V gene. The CDR3 spans 11 residues.

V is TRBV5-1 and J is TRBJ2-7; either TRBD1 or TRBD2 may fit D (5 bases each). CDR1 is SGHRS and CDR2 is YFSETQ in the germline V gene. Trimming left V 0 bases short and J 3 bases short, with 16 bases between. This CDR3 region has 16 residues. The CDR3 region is CASSLAGSGPNYEQYF. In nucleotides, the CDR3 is TGCGCCAGCAGCTTGGCCGGATCGGGGCCAAACTACGAGCAGTACTTC.

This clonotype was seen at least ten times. CDR3 residues: CASSTRDTEAFF. The CDR3 DNA reads as TGCGCCAGCAGTACGAGGGACACTGAAGCTTTCTTT. The V and J genes are TRBV5-1 and TRBJ1-1; D unresolved. Looked up from germline, CDR1 is SGHRS and CDR2 is YFSETQ. CDR3 length: 12 amino acids. V was cut by 5 bases and J by 3 bases, with 8 bases left in between.

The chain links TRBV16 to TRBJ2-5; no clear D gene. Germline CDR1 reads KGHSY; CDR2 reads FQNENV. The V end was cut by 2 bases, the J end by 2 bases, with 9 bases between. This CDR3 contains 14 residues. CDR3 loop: CASSQGSVQETQYF. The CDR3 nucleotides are TGTGCCAGCAGCCAAGGATCAGTACAAGAGACCCAGTACTTC. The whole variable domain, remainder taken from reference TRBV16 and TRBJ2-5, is GEEVAQTPKHLVRGEGQKAKLYCAPIKGHSYVFWYQQVLKNEFKFLISFQNENVFDETGMPKERFSAKCLPNSPCSLEIQATKLEDSAVYFCASSQGSVQETQYFGPGTRLLVL.

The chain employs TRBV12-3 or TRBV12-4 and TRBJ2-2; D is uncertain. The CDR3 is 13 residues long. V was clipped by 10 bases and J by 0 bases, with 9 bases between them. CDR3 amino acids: CATVESNTGELFF. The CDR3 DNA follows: TGTGCCACAGTTGAGTCGAACACCGGGGAGCTGTTTTTT.

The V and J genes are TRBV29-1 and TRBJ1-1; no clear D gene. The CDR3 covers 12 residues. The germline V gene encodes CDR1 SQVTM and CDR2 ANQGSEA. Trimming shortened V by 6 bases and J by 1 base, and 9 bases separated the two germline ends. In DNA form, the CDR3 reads TGCAGCGTATCACGTTGGAACACTGAAGCTTTCTTT. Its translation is CSVSRWNTEAFF.

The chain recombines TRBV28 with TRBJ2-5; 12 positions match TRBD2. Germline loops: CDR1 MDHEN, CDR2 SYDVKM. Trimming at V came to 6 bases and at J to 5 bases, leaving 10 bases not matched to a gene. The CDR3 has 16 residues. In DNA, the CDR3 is TGTGCCAGCAGATCAGGACTAGCGGGGCTAACGGAGACCCAGTACTTC. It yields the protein CASRSGLAGLTETQYF.

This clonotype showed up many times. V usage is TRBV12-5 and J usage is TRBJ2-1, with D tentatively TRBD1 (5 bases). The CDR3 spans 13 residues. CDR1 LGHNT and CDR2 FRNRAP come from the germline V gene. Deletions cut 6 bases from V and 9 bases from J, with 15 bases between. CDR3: CASGQTASGEQFF. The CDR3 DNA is TGTGCTAGTGGCCAGACAGCCTCGGGTGAGCAGTTCTTC.

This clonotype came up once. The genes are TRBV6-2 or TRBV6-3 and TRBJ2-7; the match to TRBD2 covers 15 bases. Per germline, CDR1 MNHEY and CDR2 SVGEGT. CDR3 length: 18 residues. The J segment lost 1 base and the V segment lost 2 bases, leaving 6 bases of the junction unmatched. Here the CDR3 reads CASSYERTSGGGSYEQYF. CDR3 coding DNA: TGTGCCAGCAGTTACGAGAGGACTAGCGGGGGGGGTTCCTACGAGCAGTACTTC.

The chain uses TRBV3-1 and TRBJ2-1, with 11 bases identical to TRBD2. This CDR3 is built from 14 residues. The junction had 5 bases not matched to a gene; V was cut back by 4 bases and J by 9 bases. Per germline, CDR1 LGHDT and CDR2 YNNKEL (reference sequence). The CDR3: CASSRPLAGVEQFF. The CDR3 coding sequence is TGTGCCAGCAGCCGGCCACTAGCGGGAGTTGAGCAGTTCTTC.